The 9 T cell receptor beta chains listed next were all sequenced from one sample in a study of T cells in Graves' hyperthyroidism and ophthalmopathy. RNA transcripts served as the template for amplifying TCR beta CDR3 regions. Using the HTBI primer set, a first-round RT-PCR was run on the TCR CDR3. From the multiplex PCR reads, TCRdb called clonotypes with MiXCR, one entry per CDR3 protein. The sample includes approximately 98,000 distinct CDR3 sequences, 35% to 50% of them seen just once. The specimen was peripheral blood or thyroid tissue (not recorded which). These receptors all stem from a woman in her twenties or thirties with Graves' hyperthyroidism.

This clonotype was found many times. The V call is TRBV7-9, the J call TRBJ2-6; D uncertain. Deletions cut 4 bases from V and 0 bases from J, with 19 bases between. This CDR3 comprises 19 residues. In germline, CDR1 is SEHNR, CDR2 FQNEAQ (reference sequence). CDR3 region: CASSSLFGSSSSGANVLTF. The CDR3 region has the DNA TGTGCCAGCAGCTCGTTATTTGGATCATCGAGCTCTGGGGCCAACGTCCTGACTTTC.

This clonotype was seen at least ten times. The CDR3 region has the DNA TGTGCTAGTGGTTTAGGCCACGGGACAGGGACCATTAACTATGGCTACACCTTC. As protein: CASGLGHGTGTINYGYTF. The rearrangement joins TRBV12-5 to TRBJ1-2; 9 bases map to TRBD1. After removal of 3 bases from V and 1 base from J, the junction contained 12 bases not matched to a gene. Germline V gene data show CDR1 as LGHNT and CDR2 as FRNRAP. The CDR3 covers 18 residues.

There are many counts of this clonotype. The CDR3 bases are TGTGCCAGCAGCTTAGGATCTGGGGCCAACGTCCTGACTTTC. It is translated as CASSLGSGANVLTF. The genes are TRBV7-9 and TRBJ2-6; D ambiguous. CDR1 is SEHNR and CDR2 is FQNEAQ in the germline V gene (reference sequence). Trimming shortened V by 1 base and J by 1 base, and 2 bases separated the two germline ends. The CDR3 runs 14 residues.

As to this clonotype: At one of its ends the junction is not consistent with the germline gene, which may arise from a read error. CDR3 loop: CTTSRGTVSYEQYF. In nucleotides, the CDR3 is TGTACCACCAGCAGGGGGACTGTCTCCTACGAGCAGTACTTC. The V call is TRBV15, the J call TRBJ2-7, with D possibly TRBD1 on 7 matching bases. CDR1 and CDR2 (germline): LNHNV, YYDKDF (reference sequence). This CDR3 has 14 amino acids. The full variable domain, rest sourced from reference TRBV15 and TRBJ2-7, is DAMVIQNPRYQVTQFGKPVTLSCSQTLNHNVMYWYQQKSSQAPKLLFHYYDKDFNNEADTPDNFQSRRPNTSFCFLDIRSPGLGDTAMYLCTTSRGTVSYEQYFGPGTRLTVT.

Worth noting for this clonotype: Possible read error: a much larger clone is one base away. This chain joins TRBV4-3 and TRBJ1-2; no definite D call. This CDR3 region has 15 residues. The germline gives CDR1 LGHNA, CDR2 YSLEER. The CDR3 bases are TGCGCCAGCAGGCTGAAGGCCTGGCCTCCCCATGGCTACGCCTTC. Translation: CASRLKAWPPHGYAF.

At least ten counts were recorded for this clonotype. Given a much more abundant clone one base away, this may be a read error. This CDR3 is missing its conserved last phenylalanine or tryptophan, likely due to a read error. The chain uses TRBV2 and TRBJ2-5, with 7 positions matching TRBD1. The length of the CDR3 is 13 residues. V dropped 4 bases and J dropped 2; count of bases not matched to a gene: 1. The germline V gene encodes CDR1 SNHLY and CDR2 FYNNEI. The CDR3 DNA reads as TGTGCCAGCAGTGGGACAGGTCAAGAGACCCAGTACGTC. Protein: CASSGTGQETQYV.

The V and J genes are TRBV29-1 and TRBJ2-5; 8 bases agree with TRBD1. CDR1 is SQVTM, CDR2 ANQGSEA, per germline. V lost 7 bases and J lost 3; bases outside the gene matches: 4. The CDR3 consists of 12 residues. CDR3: CSGWTGKETQYF. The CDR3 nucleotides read TGCAGCGGGTGGACAGGGAAAGAGACCCAGTACTTC.

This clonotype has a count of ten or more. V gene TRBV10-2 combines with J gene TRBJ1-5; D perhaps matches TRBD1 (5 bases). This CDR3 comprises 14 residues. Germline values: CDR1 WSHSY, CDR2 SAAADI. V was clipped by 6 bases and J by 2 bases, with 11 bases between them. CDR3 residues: CASRRGGGNQPQHF. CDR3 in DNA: TGCGCCAGCAGGCGCGGGGGAGGCAATCAGCCCCAGCATTTT.

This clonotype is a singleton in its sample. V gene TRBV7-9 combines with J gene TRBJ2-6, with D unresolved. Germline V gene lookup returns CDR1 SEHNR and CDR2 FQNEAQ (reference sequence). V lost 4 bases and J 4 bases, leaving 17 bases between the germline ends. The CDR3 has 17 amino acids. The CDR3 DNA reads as TGTGCCAGCAGCTCTACCCTAGTCGGTCGCGGGGCCAACGTCCTGACTTTC. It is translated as CASSSTLVGRGANVLTF.